The present T cell receptor (beta chain) was sequenced within a study of T cell changes during pregnancy in multiple sclerosis. The data were produced by immunoSEQ multiplex PCR, yet TCRdb's version contains in-frame clones alone and is incomplete. The table shows roughly 61,000 clones, with over 80% occurring only once. The germline gives CDR1 LGHNA, CDR2 YNFKEQ. V was clipped by 2 bases and J by 1 base, with 5 bases between them. This CDR3 has 13 residues. V and J are TRBV4-2 and TRBJ1-1; D uncertain. The specimen was peripheral blood, collected in the first trimester of pregnancy. The TCR comes from a female donor in good health, enrolled as a control in a pregnancy study. The CDR3 reads CASSQYGNTEAFF. DNA for the CDR3: TGTGCCAGCAGCCAATACGGGAACACTGAAGCTTTCTTT.